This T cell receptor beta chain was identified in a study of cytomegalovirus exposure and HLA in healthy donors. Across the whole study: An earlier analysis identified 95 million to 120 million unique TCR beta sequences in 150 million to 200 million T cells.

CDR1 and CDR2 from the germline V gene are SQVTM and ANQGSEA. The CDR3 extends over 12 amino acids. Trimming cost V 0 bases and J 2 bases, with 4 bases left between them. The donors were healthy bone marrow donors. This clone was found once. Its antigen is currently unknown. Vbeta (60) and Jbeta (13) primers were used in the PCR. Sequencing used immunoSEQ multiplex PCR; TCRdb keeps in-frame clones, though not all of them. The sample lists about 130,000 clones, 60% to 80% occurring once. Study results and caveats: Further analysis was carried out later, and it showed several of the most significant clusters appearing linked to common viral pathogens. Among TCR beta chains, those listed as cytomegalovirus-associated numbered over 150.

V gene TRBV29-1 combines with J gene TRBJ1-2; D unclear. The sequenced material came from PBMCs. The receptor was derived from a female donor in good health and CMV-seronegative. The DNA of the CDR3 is TGCAGCGTTGAAGACCCGAACTATGGCTACACCTTC. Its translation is CSVEDPNYGYTF.